A selection of T cell receptor beta chains follows, all from one sample in a study of blood T cells in healthy people across ages. TCRdb analysed the 5' RACE reads with MiXCR anew, one entry per CDR3 protein. The sample has some 1.5 million distinct CDR3 sequences, approximately 28% seen once; the top ten hold more than 6%. Sequencing was done on a sample of blood. The receptors originated from a woman in her 30s in good health. Both conserved end residues are part of each CDR3. The D gene is left open where the match is weak. Not all rows give a size; the values are once, few, many and, for expanded clones, a class.

d_call j_call clone_size v_call cdr3_nt cdr3_aa
TRBD1 TRBJ2-7 few TRBV12-3/TRBV12-4 TGTGCCAGCAGGTTCACCAGACAGGGGGCTGGCGAGCAGTACTTC CASRFTRQGAGEQYF
NA TRBJ2-4 once TRBV10-1 TGCGCCAGCAGTGAAGGTTGGGAGACCCGGTACTTC CASSEGWETRYF
NA TRBJ2-1 NA TRBV5-4 TGTGCCAGCAGCTCGTTCGAAGCCATCCTGAGCTCCTACAATGAGCAGTTCTTC CASSSFEAILSSYNEQFF
NA TRBJ1-5 many TRBV6-6 TGTGCCAGCAGTTACTTACCGGTCAATCAGCCCCAGCATTTT CASSYLPVNQPQHF
TRBD2 TRBJ2-5 NA TRBV20-1 TGCAGTGCTAGAGACGTCGGGACTAGCGGAGAGACCCAGTACTTC CSARDVGTSGETQYF
NA TRBJ2-2 once TRBV20-1 TGCAGTGCTAGAGGGGGATCCACCGGGGAGCGGTTTTTT CSARGGSTGERFF
TRBD1 TRBJ2-5 NA TRBV10-3 TGTGCCATCAGTAGACAGGGACGTGGAGAGACCAAGTACTTC CAISRQGRGETKYF
NA TRBJ2-5 NA TRBV20-1 TGCAGTGCTCTGACCCTTAGCGGAGAGACCCAGTACTTC CSALTLSGETQYF
NA TRBJ2-1 NA TRBV24-1 TGTGCCACCAGTGACCCTTTGAATGAGCAGTTCTTC CATSDPLNEQFF
TRBD1 TRBJ2-1 few TRBV6-6 TGTGCCAGCAGTCCATCACAGGGGTGGAATGAGCAGTTCTTC CASSPSQGWNEQFF
TRBD2 TRBJ2-5 NA TRBV5-1 TGCGCCAGCAGCTTCAGCGGGGGGGGTCGAGAGACCCAGTACTTC CASSFSGGGRETQYF
TRBD1 TRBJ2-5 NA TRBV20-1 TGCAGTGCTAGAGACCAGGGGGTCTCCTACTTC CSARDQGVSYF
NA TRBJ1-4 many TRBV10-3 TGTGCCATCAGTGAAGACCCAGGCGCTGAAAAACTGTTTTTT CAISEDPGAEKLFF
TRBD2 TRBJ2-5 few TRBV7-9 TGTGCCAGCAGCGGGACTAGCGGGAAAGAGACCCAGTACTTC CASSGTSGKETQYF
NA TRBJ2-6 few TRBV7-2 TGTGCCAGCACCCAGGCAGCCGCCAACGTCCTGACTTTC CASTQAAANVLTF
NA TRBJ2-4 once TRBV10-1 TGCGCCAGCAGTGAGTCGCCCAGCTCTGAAGTGCAGTACTTC CASSESPSSEVQYF
NA TRBJ2-7 NA TRBV20-1 TGCAGTGCTAAAGCTAAACAGGACTACGAGCAGTACTTC CSAKAKQDYEQYF
NA TRBJ2-7 few TRBV29-1 TGCAGCGTTGTCCCTCCGGGCTCCTACAATGAGCAGTACTTC CSVVPPGSYNEQYF
NA TRBJ2-2 NA TRBV14 TGTGCCAGCAGCCCCGAGTTTGGAGGGGAGCTGTTTTTT CASSPEFGGELFF
NA TRBJ2-7 NA TRBV7-6 TGTGCCAGCAGCCCCCTCCTAGGTGGCTACGAGCAGTACTTC CASSPLLGGYEQYF
TRBD2 TRBJ2-7 NA TRBV20-1 TGCAGTGCCACTAGCGGGCTATCCTACGAGCAGTACTTC CSATSGLSYEQYF
TRBD2 TRBJ2-2 NA TRBV4-2 TGTGCCAGCAGCCAGAACTTAGCGGGGGGGCGGACCGGGGAGCTGTTTTTT CASSQNLAGGRTGELFF
NA TRBJ2-1 many TRBV2 TGTGCCAGCACGGCCGACGGCAATGAGCAGTTCTTC CASTADGNEQFF
NA TRBJ2-5 many TRBV29-1 TGCAGCGTTGAAGGGCCAGGGGCCCAAGAGACCCAGTACTTC CSVEGPGAQETQYF
NA TRBJ2-5 few TRBV5-1 TGCGCCAGCAGCTTGGAGCCAAAAGAGACCCAGTACTTC CASSLEPKETQYF
NA TRBJ1-6 many TRBV12-3/TRBV12-4 TGTGCCAGCAGTTTAGGATCGGGGAATACACCCCTCCACTTT CASSLGSGNTPLHF
NA TRBJ2-1 NA TRBV14 TGTGCCAGCAGCCGCGGGCTGGGCTATGAGCAGTTCTTC CASSRGLGYEQFF
NA TRBJ1-1 NA TRBV5-6 TGTGCCAGCAGCTTGTCGACTGACACTGAAGCTTTCTTT CASSLSTDTEAFF
NA TRBJ1-2 many TRBV28 TGTGCCAGCAGTCTTAGGCCCTGGGGCAGCGACTATGGCTACACCTTC CASSLRPWGSDYGYTF
NA TRBJ2-1 few TRBV12-3/TRBV12-4 TGTGCCAGCAGAGAGGGTCAACGGCAGTTCTTC CASREGQRQFF
TRBD1 TRBJ2-2 NA TRBV7-9 TGTGCCAGCAGCCCCCGGGACAGGGACATCGGGGAGTTGTTTTTT CASSPRDRDIGELFF
NA TRBJ2-7 NA TRBV6-1 TGTGCCGGCAGTGAAGTATCGGGTTACAAGCAGTACTTC CAGSEVSGYKQYF
NA TRBJ2-5 NA TRBV9 TGTGCCCGCAGCCTATTCCCGGATTTGCTGGGGGAGACCCAGTACTTC CARSLFPDLLGETQYF
NA TRBJ2-5 many TRBV24-1 TGTGCCACCAGTGAGTCCGGGACGGGAAAAGAGACCCAGTACTTC CATSESGTGKETQYF
NA TRBJ2-6 NA TRBV3-1 TGTGCCGGCAGCCAAGACGGGCAGCTCTCTGGGGCCAACGTCCTGACTTTC CAGSQDGQLSGANVLTF
TRBD2 TRBJ2-1 NA TRBV20-1 TGCAGTGCCCTATGGGGCGGGAGCCGCAATGAGCAGTTCTTC CSALWGGSRNEQFF
TRBD2 TRBJ2-1 NA TRBV29-1 TGCAGCGTTCTACCGGGACTAGCGGCGGATGAGCAGTTCTTC CSVLPGLAADEQFF